Listed here is a single T cell receptor (beta chain). This sample was taken from a study of blood T cell repertoires in COVID-19. Study context: Collection of acute and convalescent COVID-19 samples took place in the United States, Italy and Spain. The cDNA or gDNA used as material had been derived from T cells, B-cell-depleted T cells, or PBMCs.

The germline V gene has CDR1 PRHDT and CDR2 FYEKMQ (reference sequence). J lost 5 bases, V lost 0 bases, and 1 base had no gene match. The CDR3 is 15 residues long. In the original processing: Amplifying reference gene primers gave estimates of nucleated cell counts. Sequenced by immunoSEQ multiplex PCR; TCRdb stores in-frame clones only, minus some. The V and J calls and the clone size are those of that table, but D and trimming were determined from the DNA. The sample has more than 200,000 clones, around nine tenths seen once. This receptor was obtained from a man aged 30-40 years with active or convalescent COVID-19. The rearrangement links TRBV13 to TRBJ2-1, with TRBD1 matching over 10 bases. Sequenced: peripheral blood. CDR3 residues: CASSLGGTGDNEQFF. CDR3 sequence (DNA): TGTGCCAGCAGCTTAGGGGGGACAGGGGACAATGAGCAGTTCTTC. The full variable domain, its missing parts supplied by reference TRBV13 and TRBJ2-1, is AAGVIQSPRHLIKEKRETATLKCYPIPRHDTVYWYQQGPGQDPQFLISFYEKMQSDKGSIPDRFSAQQFSDYHSELNMSSLELGDSALYFCASSLGGTGDNEQFFGPGTRLTVL.